What follows describes a single TCR beta chain. This clonotype was found a few times. Its antigen is currently not known. No much larger clonotype is one base removed from it; base qualities were not supplied. The sample is drawn from a study of T cells in Graves' hyperthyroidism and ophthalmopathy (dated by TCRdb to between 2017 and 2020). About the investigation overall: Peripheral blood was sampled at the time of initial diagnosis, prior to any treatment. TCR V-J signatures able to tell the groups apart were searched for in a discovery cohort of 100 patients, of whom more than 40 had Graves' ophthalmopathy and about 60 had stable Graves' hyperthyroidism. Once sampling was done, hyperthyroidism patients were given methimazole at a starting dose of 30 mg daily, whereas ophthalmopathy patients were given high-dose intravenous methylprednisolone. Whether ophthalmopathy could be predicted prospectively was tested in an independent validation cohort made up of 18 to 20 hyperthyroidism patients plus 17 patients who later progressed to ophthalmopathy. The approximately 100 discovery patients were randomly divided into training and test sets at a 7:3 ratio. TCR Vbeta CDR3 sequencing of 120 to 150 peripheral blood samples (approximately 44 ophthalmopathy, about 74 hyperthyroidism and some 17 progressor patients) is reported in the paper. In addition, the study compared T-cell repertoires in thyroid tissue and in blood from roughly six Graves' hyperthyroidism patients. General conclusions and limits of the study: No statistical method was used to fix the sample size in advance, and group allocation was not hidden from the investigators. A 13 V-J signature model separated ophthalmopathy from stable hyperthyroidism, with approximately 87% sensitivity and just under 84% specificity in cross-validation and 80%/75% in testing. Most expanded thyroid clonotypes (frequency above 0.001) were also found in blood, which suggests that blood repertoires may mirror thyroid immune responses. In validation, the model predicted progression to ophthalmopathy with approximately 70% sensitivity and around 72% specificity, a median of 6.5 months before onset.

Graves' hyperthyroidism was defined as stable when no progression to ophthalmopathy occurred over 18 months of follow-up. Hyperthyroidism patients were newly diagnosed, with disease duration under 2 months, and aged 18 to 65 years. Exclusion was applied to patients with uncontrolled infections, other autoimmune diseases, pregnancy or lactation. Clinical symptoms, serum thyroxine and TRAb, thyroid ultrasound, and orbital computed tomography formed the basis for the diagnoses. Ficoll-Paque density gradient centrifugation was used to isolate PBMCs from approximately 10 ml of fresh peripheral blood. Total RNA was extracted using Trizol reagent, and RNA quality was assessed on an Agilent 2100 Bioanalyzer. The CDR3, cysteine through phenylalanine, is 14 amino acids long. Here the CDR3 DNA is all that survives: 42 bases in frame from base 1. Reading the germline V gene (reference sequence) gives CDR1 GTSNPN and CDR2 SVGIG. Clipping removes 2 bases from V and 7 bases from J, with 6 as the unmatched junction base count.

The TCR beta CDR3 regions were amplified from RNA transcripts. A first-round RT-PCR of the TCR CDR3 used the HTBI primer set with the Qiagen OneStep RT-PCR kit. Libraries were constructed in a second round of multiplex PCR, after which size selection and purification were carried out. The libraries were sequenced on an Illumina HiSeq2000 using paired-end 100 bp reads. Turning to the authors' computational methods: SOAPnuke was used to process the raw data, throwing out any read that contained adapters or uncalled bases, had a mean Phred below 15, or lacked an exact constant-primer or identifier match. COPE v1.2.5 was used to merge the high-quality paired reads, and each unique nucleotide sequence was defined as a clonotype. MiTCR v1.1 was used to align the clonotypes against IMGT TRBV, TRBD and TRBJ reference segments. The analysis included only V-J combinations with a frequency above 0.0001, which together covered about 99% of the repertoires. A TCS score was defined as the ratio between F50 (clonal expansion) and ExV (chaos), using BLOSUM62-based TCRdist between CDR3 peptides within each V-J. Welch's t-statistics and random forest reduced roughly 540 V-J features to roughly 13, which were used in a naive Bayes classifier (R e1071). The public reads were reanalyzed by TCRdb: fastp trimming at Q25, MiXCR alignment, in-frame beta chains only. Here each entry gathers all rows of one CDR3 protein and keeps the most common genes and DNA. The V and J calls follow TCRdb's processing rather than the paper's. The sample includes under 650,000 distinct CDR3 sequences, with around 15% observed a single time. Together, the top ten hold 3.8% of the sample.

This sequence originates from a woman in her 30s with Graves' hyperthyroidism. The sample consisted of blood. The chain is made from TRBV30 and TRBJ2-7, and 12 junction bases match TRBD2. The nucleotides are TGTGCCTGGAGTCAGCTAGCGGGAGGGGAAGAGCAGTACTTC. This translates into CAWSQLAGGEEQYF.